This T cell receptor (beta chain) emerged from a study of cytomegalovirus exposure and HLA in healthy donors. Vbeta (60) and Jbeta (13) primers were used in the PCR. Libraries were prepared by immunoSEQ multiplex PCR; TCRdb keeps only in-frame clonotypes and omits some of them. Of approximately 110,000 clones in the sample, about two thirds were seen once. CDR1 MGHRA and CDR2 YSYEKL come from the germline V gene. CDR3 length: 16 residues. V dropped 4 bases and J dropped 2; count of bases not matched to a gene: 6. Sequencing was performed on PBMCs. This chain joins TRBV4-1 and TRBJ1-3; 9 bases map to TRBD1. The sequence came from a young man in good health and CMV-seropositive. The CDR3 DNA follows: TGCGCCAGCAGCCCGAGGGACAGGGAACCTGGAAACACCATATATTTT. This codes for CASSPRDREPGNTIYF.